The clone carrying this T cell receptor beta chain showed up many times. In germline, CDR1 is SGHNT, CDR2 YYREEE (reference sequence). V dropped 4 bases and J dropped 2; count of bases not matched to a gene: 7. The CDR3 consists of 17 residues. Adults between about 18 and 95 years of age took part from under 25 US areas. Assignment of participants to cohorts was predicated upon participant-reported clinical history. Original data processing: Reference gene primers were amplified, and this amplification served to estimate nucleated cell counts. Profiled with immunoSEQ multiplex PCR; TCRdb holds only in-frame clones, not every one. That table supplies the V and J calls and clone size; D and trimming were determined from the DNA. Of roughly 500,000 clones listed, approximately 88% are singletons. The data originate from a study of blood T cell repertoires in COVID-19. Study details: Sources were T cells, B-cell-depleted T cells, or PBMCs; the material itself was cDNA or gDNA.

The TCR was taken from a woman in her thirties or forties who had recovered from COVID-19. This chain joins TRBV5-4 and TRBJ2-6; TRBD1 matches at 9 bases. Sequenced input: PBMCs or T cells enriched from blood (not recorded which). The CDR3 loop reads CASSPRTGAPGANVLTF. The CDR3 nucleotides are TGTGCCAGCAGCCCTCGGACAGGGGCACCTGGGGCCAACGTCCTGACTTTC.